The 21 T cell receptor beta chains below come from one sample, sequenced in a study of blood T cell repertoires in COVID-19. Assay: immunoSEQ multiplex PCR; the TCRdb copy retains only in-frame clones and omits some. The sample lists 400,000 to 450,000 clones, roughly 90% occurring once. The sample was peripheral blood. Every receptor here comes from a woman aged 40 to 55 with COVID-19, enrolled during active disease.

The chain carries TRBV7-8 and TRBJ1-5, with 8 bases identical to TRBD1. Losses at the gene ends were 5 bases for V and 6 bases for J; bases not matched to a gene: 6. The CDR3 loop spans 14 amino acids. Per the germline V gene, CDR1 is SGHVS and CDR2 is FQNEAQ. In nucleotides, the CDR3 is TGTGCCAGCAGCCCGGACAGGGTACCTCAGCCCCAGCATTTT. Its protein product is CASSPDRVPQPQHF. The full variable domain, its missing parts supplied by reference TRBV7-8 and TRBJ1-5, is GAGVSQSPRYKVAKRGQDVALRCDPISGHVSLFWYQQALGQGPEFLTYFQNEAQLDKSGLPSDRFFAERPEGSVSTLKIQRTQQEDSAVYLCASSPDRVPQPQHFGDGTRLSIL.

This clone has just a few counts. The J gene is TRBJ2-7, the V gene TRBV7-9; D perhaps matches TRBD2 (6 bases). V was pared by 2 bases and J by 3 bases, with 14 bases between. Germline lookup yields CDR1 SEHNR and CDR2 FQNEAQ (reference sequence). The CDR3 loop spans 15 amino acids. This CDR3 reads CASSLTASAFYEQYF. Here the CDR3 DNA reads TGTGCCAGCAGCTTAACGGCTAGCGCCTTCTACGAGCAGTACTTC.

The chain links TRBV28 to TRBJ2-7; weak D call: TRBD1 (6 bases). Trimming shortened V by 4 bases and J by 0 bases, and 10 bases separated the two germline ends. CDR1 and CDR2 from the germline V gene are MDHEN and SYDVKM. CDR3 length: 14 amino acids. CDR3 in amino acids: CASSWADSSYEQYF. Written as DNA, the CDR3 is TGTGCCAGCAGTTGGGCGGACAGCTCCTACGAGCAGTACTTC.

The chain's CDR3 is CASSSQLGQDTQYF. CDR3 sequence (DNA): TGTGCCAGCAGCTCCCAATTGGGGCAAGATACGCAGTATTTT. The V call is TRBV9, the J call TRBJ2-3; TRBD1 is a possible D gene (5 bases). This CDR3 spans 14 amino acids. The germline V gene has CDR1 SGDLS and CDR2 YYNGEE. The germline V and J ends were trimmed by 4 bases and 5 bases, with 14 bases remaining between them.

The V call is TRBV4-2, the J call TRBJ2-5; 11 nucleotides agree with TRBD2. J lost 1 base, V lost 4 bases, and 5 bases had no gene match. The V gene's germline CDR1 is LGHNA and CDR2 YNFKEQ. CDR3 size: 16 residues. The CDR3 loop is CASSPGTSGIQETQYF. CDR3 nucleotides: TGTGCCAGCAGCCCCGGGACTAGCGGTATCCAAGAGACCCAGTACTTC.

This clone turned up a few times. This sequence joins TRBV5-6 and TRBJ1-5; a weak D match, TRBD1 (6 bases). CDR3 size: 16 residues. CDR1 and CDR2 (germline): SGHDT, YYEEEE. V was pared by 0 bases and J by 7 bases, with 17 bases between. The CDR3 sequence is CASSLDGWGQGQPQHF. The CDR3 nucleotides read TGTGCCAGCAGCTTGGACGGATGGGGGCAGGGGCAGCCCCAGCATTTT.

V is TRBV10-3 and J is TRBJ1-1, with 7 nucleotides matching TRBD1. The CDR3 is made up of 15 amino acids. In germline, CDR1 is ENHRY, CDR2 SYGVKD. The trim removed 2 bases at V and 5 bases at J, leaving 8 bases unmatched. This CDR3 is CAISEPGGVVTEAFF. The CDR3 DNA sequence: TGTGCCATCAGTGAGCCAGGGGGTGTAGTAACTGAAGCTTTCTTT.

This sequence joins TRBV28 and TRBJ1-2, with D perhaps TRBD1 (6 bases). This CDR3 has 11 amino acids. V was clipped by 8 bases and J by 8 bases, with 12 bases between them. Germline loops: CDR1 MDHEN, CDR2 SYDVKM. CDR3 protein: CASGTGYGYTF. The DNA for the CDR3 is TGTGCCAGCGGAACAGGGTACGGCTACACCTTC.

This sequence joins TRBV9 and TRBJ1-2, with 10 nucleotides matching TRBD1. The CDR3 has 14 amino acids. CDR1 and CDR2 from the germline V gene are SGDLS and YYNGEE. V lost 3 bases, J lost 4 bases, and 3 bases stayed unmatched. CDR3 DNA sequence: TGTGCCAGCAGCGAGCGGACAGGGGGCTATGGCTACACCTTC. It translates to CASSERTGGYGYTF.

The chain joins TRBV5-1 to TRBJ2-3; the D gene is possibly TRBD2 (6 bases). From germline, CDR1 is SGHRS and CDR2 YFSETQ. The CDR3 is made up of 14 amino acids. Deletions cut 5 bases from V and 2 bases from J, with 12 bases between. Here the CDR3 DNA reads TGCGCCAGCAGTTGGGGCGGGGTCACAGATACGCAGTATTTT. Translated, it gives CASSWGGVTDTQYF. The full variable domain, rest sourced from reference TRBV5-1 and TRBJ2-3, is KAGVTQTPRYLIKTRGQQVTLSCSPISGHRSVSWYQQTPGQGLQFLFEYFSETQRNKGNFPGRFSGRQFSNSRSEMNVSTLELGDSALYLCASSWGGVTDTQYFGPGTRLTVL.

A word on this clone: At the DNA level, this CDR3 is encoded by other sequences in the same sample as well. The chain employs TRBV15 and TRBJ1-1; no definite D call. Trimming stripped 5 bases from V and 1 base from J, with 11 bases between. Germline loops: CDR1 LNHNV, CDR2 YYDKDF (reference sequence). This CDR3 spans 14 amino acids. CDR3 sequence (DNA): TGTGCCACCAGCCGGAGGGCAGAGAACACTGAAGCTTTCTTT. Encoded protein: CATSRRAENTEAFF.

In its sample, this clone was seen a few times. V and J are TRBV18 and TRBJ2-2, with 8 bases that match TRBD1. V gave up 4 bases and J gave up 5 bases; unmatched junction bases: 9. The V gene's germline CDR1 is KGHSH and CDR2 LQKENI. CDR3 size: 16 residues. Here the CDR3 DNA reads TGTGCCAGCTCACATCTGGAGACAGGGGCGACCGGGGAGCTGTTTTTT. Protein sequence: CASSHLETGATGELFF.

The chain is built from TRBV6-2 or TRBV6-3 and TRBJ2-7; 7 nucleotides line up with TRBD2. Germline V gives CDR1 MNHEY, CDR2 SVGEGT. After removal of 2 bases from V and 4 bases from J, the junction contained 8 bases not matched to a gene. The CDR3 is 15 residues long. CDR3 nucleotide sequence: TGTGCCAGCAGTTACAGCGGGACGAACACATACGAGCAGTACTTC. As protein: CASSYSGTNTYEQYF.

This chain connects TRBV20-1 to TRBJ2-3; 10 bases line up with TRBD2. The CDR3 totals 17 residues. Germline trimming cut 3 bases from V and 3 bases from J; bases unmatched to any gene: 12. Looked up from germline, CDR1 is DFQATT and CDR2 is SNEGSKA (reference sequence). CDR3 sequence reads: CSASMLTSGSITDTQYF. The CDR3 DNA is TGCAGTGCTAGTATGCTGACTAGCGGGTCGATTACAGATACGCAGTATTTT.

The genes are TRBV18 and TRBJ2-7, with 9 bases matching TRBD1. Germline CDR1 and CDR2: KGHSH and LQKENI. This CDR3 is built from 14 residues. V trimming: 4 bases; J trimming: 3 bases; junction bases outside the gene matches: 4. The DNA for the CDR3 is TGTGCCAGCTCACTACAGGGGGCGGACTACGAGCAGTACTTC. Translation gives CASSLQGADYEQYF. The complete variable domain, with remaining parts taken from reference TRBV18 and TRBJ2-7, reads NAGVMQNPRHLVRRRGQEARLRCSPMKGHSHVYWYRQLPEEGLKFMVYLQKENIIDESGMPKERFSAEFPKEGPSILRIQQVVRGDSAAYFCASSLQGADYEQYFGPGTRLTVT.

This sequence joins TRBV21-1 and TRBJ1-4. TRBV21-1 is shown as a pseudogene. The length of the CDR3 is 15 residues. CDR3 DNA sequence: TGTGCCAGCAGCAAAGGAGTAGGGAGGGCTGAAAAACTGTTTTTT. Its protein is CASSKGVGRAEKLFF.

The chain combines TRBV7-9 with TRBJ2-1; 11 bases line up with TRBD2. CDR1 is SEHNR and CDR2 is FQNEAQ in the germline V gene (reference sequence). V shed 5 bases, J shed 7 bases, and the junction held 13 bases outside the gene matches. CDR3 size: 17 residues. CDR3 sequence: CASSPGTSGARGNEQFF. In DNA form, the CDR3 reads TGTGCCAGCAGCCCCGGGACTAGCGGAGCTAGGGGGAATGAGCAGTTCTTC.

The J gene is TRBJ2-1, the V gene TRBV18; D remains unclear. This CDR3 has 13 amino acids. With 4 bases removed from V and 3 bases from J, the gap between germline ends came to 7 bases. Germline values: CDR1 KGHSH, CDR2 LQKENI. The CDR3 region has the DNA TGTGCCAGCTCACTACAGTTCTACAATGAGCAGTTCTTC. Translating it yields CASSLQFYNEQFF.

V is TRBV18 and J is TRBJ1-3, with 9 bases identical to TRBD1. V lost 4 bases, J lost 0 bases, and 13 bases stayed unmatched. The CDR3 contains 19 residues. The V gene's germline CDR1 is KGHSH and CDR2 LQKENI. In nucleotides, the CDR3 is TGTGCCAGCTCACAAAGGGACAGGGCGATTGGCGTCTCTGGAAACACCATATATTTT. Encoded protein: CASSQRDRAIGVSGNTIYF.

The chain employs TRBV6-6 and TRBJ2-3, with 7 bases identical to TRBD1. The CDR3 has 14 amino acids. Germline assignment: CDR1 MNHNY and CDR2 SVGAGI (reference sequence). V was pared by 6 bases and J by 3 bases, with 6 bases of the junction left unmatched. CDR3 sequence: CASSYNRGTDTQYF. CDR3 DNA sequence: TGTGCCAGCAGCTACAACAGGGGAACAGATACGCAGTATTTT.

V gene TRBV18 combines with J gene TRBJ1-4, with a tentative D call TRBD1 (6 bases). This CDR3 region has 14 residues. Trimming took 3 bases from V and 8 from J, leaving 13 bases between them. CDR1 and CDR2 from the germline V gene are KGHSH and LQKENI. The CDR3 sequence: CASSPPGHQEKLFF. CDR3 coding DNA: TGTGCCAGCTCACCGCCGGGACACCAGGAAAAACTGTTTTTT. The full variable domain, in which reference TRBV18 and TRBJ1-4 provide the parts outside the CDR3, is NAGVMQNPRHLVRRRGQEARLRCSPMKGHSHVYWYRQLPEEGLKFMVYLQKENIIDESGMPKERFSAEFPKEGPSILRIQQVVRGDSAAYFCASSPPGHQEKLFFGSGTQLSVL.